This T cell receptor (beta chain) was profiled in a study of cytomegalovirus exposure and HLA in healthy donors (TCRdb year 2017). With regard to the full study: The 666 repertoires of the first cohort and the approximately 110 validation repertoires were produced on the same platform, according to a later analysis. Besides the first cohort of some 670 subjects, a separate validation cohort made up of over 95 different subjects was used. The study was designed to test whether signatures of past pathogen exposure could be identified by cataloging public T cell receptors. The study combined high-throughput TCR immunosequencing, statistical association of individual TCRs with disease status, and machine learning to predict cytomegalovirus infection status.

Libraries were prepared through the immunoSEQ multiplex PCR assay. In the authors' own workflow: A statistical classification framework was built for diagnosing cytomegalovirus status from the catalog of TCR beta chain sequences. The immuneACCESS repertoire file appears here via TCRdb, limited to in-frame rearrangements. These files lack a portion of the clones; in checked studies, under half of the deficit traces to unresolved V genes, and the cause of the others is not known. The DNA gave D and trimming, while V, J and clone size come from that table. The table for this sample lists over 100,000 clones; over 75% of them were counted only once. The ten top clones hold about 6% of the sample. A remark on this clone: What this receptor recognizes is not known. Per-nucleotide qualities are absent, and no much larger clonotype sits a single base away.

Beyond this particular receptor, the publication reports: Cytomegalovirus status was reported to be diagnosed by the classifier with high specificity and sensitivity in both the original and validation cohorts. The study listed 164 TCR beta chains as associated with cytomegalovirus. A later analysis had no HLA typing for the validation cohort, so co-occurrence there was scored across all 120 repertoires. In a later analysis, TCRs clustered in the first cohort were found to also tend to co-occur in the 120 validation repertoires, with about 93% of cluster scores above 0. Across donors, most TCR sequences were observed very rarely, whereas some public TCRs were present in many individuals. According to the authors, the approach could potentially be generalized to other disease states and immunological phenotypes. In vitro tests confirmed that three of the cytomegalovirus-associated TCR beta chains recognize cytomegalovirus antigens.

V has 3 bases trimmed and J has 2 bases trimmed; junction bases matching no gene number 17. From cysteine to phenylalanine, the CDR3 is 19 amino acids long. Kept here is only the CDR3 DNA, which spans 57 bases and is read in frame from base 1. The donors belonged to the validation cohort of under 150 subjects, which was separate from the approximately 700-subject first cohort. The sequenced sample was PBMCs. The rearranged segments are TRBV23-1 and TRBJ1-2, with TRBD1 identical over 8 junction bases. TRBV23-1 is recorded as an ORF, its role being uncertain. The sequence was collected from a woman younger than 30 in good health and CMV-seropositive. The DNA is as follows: TGCGCCAGCAGTCACCCTCGAAAGCCCAGGGACAGGCCCAACTATGGCTACACCTTC. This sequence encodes CASSHPRKPRDRPNYGYTF.